The 3 T cell receptor beta chains below were found in one sample sequenced in a study of T-cell reconstitution after alpha-beta-depleted transplantation in children. The library targeted TCRbeta and was prepared with unique molecular identifiers. MiXCR was run by TCRdb on the PCR reads, yielding one entry per CDR3 protein. Seen here are approximately 390,000 distinct CDR3 sequences, approximately 10% observed once, and the top ten hold 4.5% to 7%. The source was PBMCs from the stem cell graft donor, collected from the stem cell graft. All receptors derive from a human donor who donated a stem cell graft to a child with acute myeloid leukemia.

This clonotype came up a few times. This chain uses TRBV5-1 with TRBJ2-1; 14 positions agree with TRBD2. Looked up from germline, CDR1 is SGHRS and CDR2 is YFSETQ. The J segment lost 8 bases and the V segment lost 3 bases, leaving 1 base of the junction unmatched. CDR3 size: 14 residues. The CDR3, as DNA: TGCGCCAGCAGCTGGACTAGCGGGAGGTATGAGCAGTTCTTC. Protein product: CASSWTSGRYEQFF.

This clonotype was recorded a few times. This sequence joins TRBV7-2 and TRBJ2-7; D may be TRBD1 (6 bases). Trimming cost V 6 bases and J 4 bases, with 16 bases left between them. The CDR3 sequence is 14 residues long. The germline V gene has CDR1 SGHTA and CDR2 FQGNSA. As DNA, the CDR3 is TGTGCCAGCAGGCCGACCGGGACAACGTACGAGCAGTACTTC. Its protein product is CASRPTGTTYEQYF.

This clonotype was observed a few times. The gene calls are TRBV12-3 or TRBV12-4 and TRBJ2-3; 9 bases agree with TRBD1. The CDR3 runs to 15 residues. Losses at the gene ends were 7 bases for V and 3 bases for J; bases not matched to a gene: 8. The DNA of the CDR3 is TGTGCCAGCACCCTCTTTGGACAGGGGACAGATACGCAGTATTTT. Its translation: CASTLFGQGTDTQYF.